The 10 T cell receptor beta chains below come from one sample, sequenced in a study of shared clonotypes between healthy human individuals. Sequenced by immunoSEQ multiplex PCR; TCRdb stores in-frame clones only, minus some. Counted here are about 510,000 clones, roughly 78% occurring once; the ten biggest clones make up under 15%. Sequenced material: PBMCs. The source of these receptors is a woman in her 40s in good health. Some clones in this sample may be carry-over from other donors' samples.

The V call is TRBV6-1, the J call TRBJ2-5; 7 nucleotides align to TRBD1. The V gene end was trimmed by 8 bases and the J gene end by 1 base; junction bases not matched to a gene: 4. This CDR3 region has 13 residues. Germline lookup yields CDR1 MNHNS and CDR2 SASEGT. Written as DNA, the CDR3 is TGTGCCAGCGACAGACAGGGCCAAGAGACCCAGTACTTC. Translating it yields CASDRQGQETQYF.

The rearrangement uses TRBV4-1 and TRBJ2-1; weak D call: TRBD2 (6 bases). CDR1 is MGHRA and CDR2 is YSYEKL in the germline V gene. With 2 bases removed from V and 5 bases from J, the gap between germline ends came to 22 bases. This CDR3 spans 18 amino acids. The CDR3 region has the DNA TGCGCCAGCAGCCAAAGATACGTGACTAGGGTTAAGAACAATGAGCAGTTCTTC. Protein: CASSQRYVTRVKNNEQFF.

This chain connects TRBV15 to TRBJ2-4; TRBD2 aligns across 9 bases. Germline CDR1 LNHNV, CDR2 YYDKDF (reference sequence). Trimming took 4 bases from V and 9 from J; bases not matched to a gene: 10. This CDR3 is 15 amino acids long. Here the CDR3 reads CATSTYSGSYGIQYF. The CDR3 nucleotides read TGTGCCACCAGCACCTATAGCGGGAGTTATGGCATTCAGTACTTC. Using reference TRBV15 and TRBJ2-4 for the parts outside the CDR3, the full variable domain is DAMVIQNPRYQVTQFGKPVTLSCSQTLNHNVMYWYQQKSSQAPKLLFHYYDKDFNNEADTPDNFQSRRPNTSFCFLDIRSPGLGDTAMYLCATSTYSGSYGIQYFGAGTRLSVL.

The gene calls are TRBV7-2 and TRBJ2-7; 11 bases are a match to TRBD2. The V and J ends lost 1 base and 0 bases, in that order; junction bases with no gene match: 8. This CDR3 has 18 amino acids. Germline V gene lookup returns CDR1 SGHTA and CDR2 FQGNSA. The CDR3 DNA is TGTGCCAGCAGCTTAGTGGCTAGCGGGAGGACGAGCTCCTACGAGCAGTACTTC. It is translated as CASSLVASGRTSSYEQYF.

The rearrangement links TRBV7-3 to TRBJ2-6, with D maybe TRBD2 (6 bases). The CDR3 has 20 amino acids. Trimming stripped 4 bases from V and 2 bases from J, with 24 bases between. The V gene's germline CDR1 is SGHTA and CDR2 FQGTGA. CDR3 sequence (DNA): TGTGCCAGCAGCTCTAATGGGTTGGGCAGGGACTTAACTGGGGCCAACGTCCTGACTTTC. It codes for CASSSNGLGRDLTGANVLTF.

This clone was detected only once. The chain employs TRBV2 and TRBJ2-7; D uncertain. V was pared by 6 bases and J by 2 bases, with 11 bases between. CDR3 length: 13 residues. In germline, CDR1 is SNHLY, CDR2 FYNNEI. For the CDR3, the DNA is TGTGCCAGCAGGCCAGACCGAGCCTACGAGCAGTACTTC. Translated, it gives CASRPDRAYEQYF.

V and J are TRBV7-8 and TRBJ1-1, with 8 bases that match TRBD1. CDR1 and CDR2 (germline): SGHVS, FQNEAQ. The V segment lost 5 bases and the J segment 6 bases; nucleotides outside the gene matches: 8. The CDR3 runs 14 residues. The CDR3 loop is CASSVTGGSPEAFF. CDR3 sequence (DNA): TGTGCCAGCAGCGTAACAGGGGGTAGCCCTGAAGCTTTCTTT.

This chain connects TRBV6-6 to TRBJ2-2, with TRBD1 matching 7 bases. The germline CDR1 and CDR2 sequences are MNHNY and SVGAGI (reference sequence). Trimming cost V 4 bases and J 8 bases; bases outside gene matches: 7. The CDR3 has 14 residues. The CDR3 region is CASSWDREGGELFF. CDR3 coding DNA: TGTGCCAGCAGTTGGGACAGAGAGGGGGGGGAGCTGTTTTTT.

This clone came up a few times. V usage is TRBV5-1 and J usage is TRBJ1-1; D is perhaps TRBD1 (5 bases). This CDR3 contains 14 residues. The germline V gene has CDR1 SGHRS and CDR2 YFSETQ. The V end was cut by 4 bases, the J end by 0 bases, with 10 bases between. Here the CDR3 reads CASSPQDMNTEAFF. CDR3 DNA sequence: TGCGCCAGCAGCCCTCAGGACATGAACACTGAAGCTTTCTTT.

In the case of this clone: A read error is likely here: a far larger clone is one base away. The same CDR3 can be traced to other DNA sequences in this sample. The chain has TRBV7-9 and TRBJ1-4; weak D call: TRBD1 (5 bases). The V end lost 4 bases, the J end lost 1 base, and 10 bases lay between the germline ends. CDR3 length equals 15 residues. Per the germline V gene, CDR1 is SEHNR and CDR2 is FQNEAQ (reference sequence). The CDR3 spells CASSSGGETNEKLFF. As DNA, the CDR3 is TGTGCCAGCAGCTCAGGAGGGGAAACTAATGAAAAACTGTTTTTT.